Shown below are 18 T cell receptor beta chains from a single sample sequenced in a study of blood T cell repertoires in COVID-19. Clones were sequenced by immunoSEQ multiplex PCR, and TCRdb holds only the in-frame ones, with some missing. The sample shows fewer than 250,000 clones, under 90% of them seen only once. The specimen sequenced was PBMCs or T cells enriched from blood (not recorded which). The receptors originated from a woman aged 40 to 55 who had been exposed to COVID-19.

For this clone: The sample holds other DNA sequences that translate to the same CDR3. The rearrangement joins TRBV3-1 (or the pseudogene TRBV3-2) to TRBJ1-3, with TRBD1 identical over 9 bases. Germline values: CDR1 LGHDT, CDR2 YNNKEL (reference sequence). The V gene end was trimmed by 0 bases and the J gene end by 4 bases; junction bases not matched to a gene: 1. The CDR3 consists of 15 residues. The CDR3 loop reads CASSQEGTGGNTIYF. CDR3 coding DNA: TGTGCCAGCAGCCAAGAGGGGACAGGGGGAAACACCATATATTTT.

About this clone: Other DNA sequences in the same sample also yield this CDR3. This chain joins TRBV12-3 or TRBV12-4 and TRBJ2-7, with D unclear. Trimming shortened V by 2 bases and J by 4 bases, and 3 bases separated the two germline ends. The CDR3 is 11 residues long. CDR3 sequence: CASSLQYEQYF. For the CDR3, the DNA is TGTGCCAGCAGTTTACAATACGAGCAGTACTTC.

The chain joins TRBV4-1 to TRBJ1-5; D unclear. The CDR3 spans 17 residues. In germline, CDR1 is MGHRA, CDR2 YSYEKL. The ends were cut back, 0 bases at V and 6 bases at J, with 18 bases in the middle. The CDR3 nucleotides are TGCGCCAGCAGCCAAGATCCCGCCTCGAGGGCGCGTCAGCCCCAGCATTTT. Protein sequence: CASSQDPASRARQPQHF.

This clone was picked up a small number of times. V usage is TRBV10-3 and J usage is TRBJ2-5, with D tentatively TRBD1 (5 bases). The CDR3 sequence is 18 residues long. CDR1 and CDR2 from the germline V gene are ENHRY and SYGVKD. Trimming pared 0 bases from V and 5 bases from J, leaving 22 bases between. The chain's CDR3 is CAISESVIVRASLETQYF. Here the CDR3 DNA reads TGTGCCATCAGTGAGTCTGTCATTGTCAGGGCCTCCCTTGAGACCCAGTACTTC.

The V call is TRBV11-2, the J call TRBJ2-7; 9 nucleotides align to TRBD1. Germline V CDR1 and CDR2: SGHAT, FQNNGV. This CDR3 is 14 amino acids long. Trimming removed 5 bases from V and 4 bases from J; junction bases left unmatched: 6. CDR3 protein: CASSTWDRAYEQYF. The DNA for the CDR3 is TGTGCCAGCAGCACCTGGGACAGGGCTTACGAGCAGTACTTC.

The chain links TRBV19 to TRBJ2-7; 12 bases align to TRBD2. V shed 8 bases and J 0 bases; nucleotides not matched to a gene: 5. Germline CDR1 reads LNHDA; CDR2 reads SQIVND (reference sequence). This CDR3 comprises 15 residues. The CDR3 here is CASSSTSGGSYEQYF. The CDR3 DNA sequence: TGTGCCAGTTCCTCGACTAGCGGGGGCTCCTACGAGCAGTACTTC.

The gene calls are TRBV29-1 and TRBJ1-2; no firm D call. There are 8 residues in the CDR3. Germline lookup yields CDR1 SQVTM and CDR2 ANQGSEA. Trimming took 7 bases from V and 6 from J, leaving 3 bases between them. The CDR3 DNA sequence: TGCAGCGGAGATGGCTACACCTTC. Translating gives CSGDGYTF.

The chain carries TRBV18 and TRBJ2-5; tentatively, D is TRBD1 (6 bases). This CDR3 spans 14 amino acids. Trimming took off 1 base at V and 2 bases at J, with 8 bases between the two ends. Per germline, CDR1 KGHSH and CDR2 LQKENI. This CDR3 is CASSPQTGQETQYF. CDR3 coding DNA: TGTGCCAGCTCACCACAGACAGGACAAGAGACCCAGTACTTC.

This sequence joins TRBV5-1 and TRBJ2-5; tentatively, D is TRBD2 (5 bases). V gave up 0 bases and J gave up 1 base, with 7 bases separating them. Germline CDR1 SGHRS, CDR2 YFSETQ. This CDR3 is 14 amino acids long. CDR3 amino acids: CASSLGLPQETQYF. CDR3 nucleotide sequence: TGCGCCAGCAGCTTGGGACTACCCCAAGAGACCCAGTACTTC.

The chain uses TRBV3-1 (or the pseudogene TRBV3-2) and TRBJ1-6; TRBD1 matches at 7 bases. CDR1 is LGHDT and CDR2 is YNNKEL in the germline V gene (reference sequence). V shed 4 bases, J shed 5 bases, and the junction held 8 bases outside the gene matches. The CDR3 sequence is 16 residues long. The CDR3 spells CASSPSPGQHNSPLHF. In nucleotides, the CDR3 is TGTGCCAGCAGCCCAAGTCCGGGACAGCATAATTCACCCCTCCACTTT.

The chain uses TRBV27 and TRBJ2-7, with 15 bases identical to TRBD2. Germline assignment: CDR1 MNHEY and CDR2 SMNVEV (reference sequence). This CDR3 region has 15 residues. The V gene end was trimmed by 6 bases and the J gene end by 4 bases; junction bases not matched to a gene: 4. Here the CDR3 reads CASSPGTSGGYEQYF. CDR3 nucleotide sequence: TGTGCCAGCAGCCCTGGGACTAGCGGGGGGTACGAGCAGTACTTC.

V is TRBV9 and J is TRBJ2-1, with 11 bases lining up with TRBD2. Germline lookup yields CDR1 SGDLS and CDR2 YYNGEE. The CDR3 spans 19 residues. V dropped 3 bases and J dropped 8; count of bases not matched to a gene: 19. For the CDR3, the DNA is TGTGCCAGCAGCGGAGGACCGCCAGGTTCGGCTAGCGGGGGGTATGAGCAGTTCTTC. Its translation: CASSGGPPGSASGGYEQFF.

The chain employs TRBV7-9 and TRBJ1-6, with 10 bases matching TRBD1. Germline V gene sequence: CDR1 SEHNR, CDR2 FQNEAQ (reference sequence). V dropped 0 bases and J dropped 7; count of bases not matched to a gene: 3. This CDR3 region has 16 residues. The chain's CDR3 is CASSLALGQGNSPLHF. CDR3 DNA: TGTGCCAGCAGCTTAGCGTTGGGACAGGGGAATTCACCCCTCCACTTT.

V usage is TRBV21-1 and J usage is TRBJ1-2. TRBV21-1 is a pseudogene. The CDR3 contains 14 residues. CDR3 region: CASSLRLTNYGYTF. Here the CDR3 DNA reads TGTGCCAGCAGCCTTAGACTAACTAACTATGGCTACACCTTC.

The chain couples TRBV12-3 or TRBV12-4 to TRBJ2-5, with a tentative D call TRBD1 (6 bases). The CDR3 spans 13 residues. V was pared by 7 bases and J by 5 bases, with 14 bases between. The CDR3 protein is CASKRGSRETQYF. The CDR3 DNA sequence: TGTGCCAGCAAAAGGGGGAGCAGGGAGACCCAGTACTTC.

The rearrangement uses TRBV9 and TRBJ2-5; 7 bases fit TRBD1. Losses at the gene ends were 0 bases for V and 2 bases for J; bases not matched to a gene: 4. The CDR3 runs to 15 residues. Germline V lookup: CDR1 SGDLS, CDR2 YYNGEE. CDR3 residues: CASSVDGTVQETQYF. The CDR3 DNA sequence: TGTGCCAGCAGCGTAGATGGGACAGTACAAGAGACCCAGTACTTC.

With regard to this clone: Other DNA sequences in the sample encode the same CDR3. The chain carries TRBV2 and TRBJ2-3, with D perhaps TRBD2 (6 bases). The CDR3 totals 14 residues. Germline CDR1 and CDR2: SNHLY and FYNNEI. V lost 3 bases and J 0 bases, leaving 7 bases between the germline ends. The CDR3 loop reads CASSEGLSTDTQYF. CDR3 DNA sequence: TGTGCCAGCAGTGAGGGACTTAGCACAGATACGCAGTATTTT.

This chain links TRBV18 with TRBJ2-1, with TRBD2 as a possible D gene (6 bases). CDR1 KGHSH and CDR2 LQKENI come from the germline V gene. The CDR3 covers 16 residues. Trimming took off 5 bases at V and 7 bases at J, with 21 bases between the two ends. CDR3: CASSTFGRGSLNEQFF. The CDR3 region has the DNA TGTGCCAGCTCAACATTTGGACGGGGGTCACTAAATGAGCAGTTCTTC. Together with reference TRBV18 and TRBJ2-1, the CDR3 gives the full variable domain: NAGVMQNPRHLVRRRGQEARLRCSPMKGHSHVYWYRQLPEEGLKFMVYLQKENIIDESGMPKERFSAEFPKEGPSILRIQQVVRGDSAAYFCASSTFGRGSLNEQFFGPGTRLTVL.